The subject of this entry is one T cell receptor (beta chain). The sample originates from a study of molecular identifiers for immune sequencing clone quantification. The CDR3 loop spans 14 amino acids. Germline V gives CDR1 SGHTA, CDR2 FQGNSA. After removal of 1 base from V and 2 bases from J, the junction contained 2 bases not matched to a gene. TCRdb fed the PCR reads into MiXCR, producing one record per CDR3 protein. The table includes tens of thousands of distinct CDR3 sequences, less than 20% detected once. What was sequenced was naive CD8+ T cells from blood, with Jurkat cell RNA spiked in. Subset noted: FACS-sorted CD8+CD4-CCR7+CD45RA+ naive T cells. The V and J genes are TRBV7-2 and TRBJ2-7, with 7 bases identical to TRBD1. This TCR came from a human donor in good health. Some libraries in this study had Jurkat cell RNA spiked in. The DNA for the CDR3 is TGTGCCAGCAGCTTAGACAGGGGCACCTACGAGCAGTACTTC. Translation: CASSLDRGTYEQYF.